This TCR beta chain is from a study of glioma-infiltrating T cells after dendritic cell vaccination. TCRdb keeps only in-frame clones here, not all; method: immunoSEQ multiplex PCR. The sample yields just under 60,000 clones, roughly 80% seen once. Time point: after dendritic cell vaccination, including at tumor progression/relapse. The material was blood, obtained after dendritic cell vaccination. The clonotype comes from a human donor with glioblastoma.

In nucleotides, the CDR3 is TGTGCCAGCAGCTTGATGAGACAGGGTCAGTACGAGCAGTACTTC. Its protein is CASSLMRQGQYEQYF. The V call is TRBV5-5, the J call TRBJ2-7, with 7 bases matching TRBD1. The CDR3 consists of 15 residues. Germline V gene lookup returns CDR1 SGHKS and CDR2 YYEKEE (reference sequence). V dropped 1 base and J dropped 4; count of bases not matched to a gene: 8. Drawing the rest from reference TRBV5-5 and TRBJ2-7, the complete variable domain is DAGVTQSPTHLIKTRGQQVTLRCSPISGHKSVSWYQQVLGQGPQFIFQYYEKEERGRGNFPDRFSARQFPNYSSELNVNALLLGDSALYLCASSLMRQGQYEQYFGPGTRLTVT.